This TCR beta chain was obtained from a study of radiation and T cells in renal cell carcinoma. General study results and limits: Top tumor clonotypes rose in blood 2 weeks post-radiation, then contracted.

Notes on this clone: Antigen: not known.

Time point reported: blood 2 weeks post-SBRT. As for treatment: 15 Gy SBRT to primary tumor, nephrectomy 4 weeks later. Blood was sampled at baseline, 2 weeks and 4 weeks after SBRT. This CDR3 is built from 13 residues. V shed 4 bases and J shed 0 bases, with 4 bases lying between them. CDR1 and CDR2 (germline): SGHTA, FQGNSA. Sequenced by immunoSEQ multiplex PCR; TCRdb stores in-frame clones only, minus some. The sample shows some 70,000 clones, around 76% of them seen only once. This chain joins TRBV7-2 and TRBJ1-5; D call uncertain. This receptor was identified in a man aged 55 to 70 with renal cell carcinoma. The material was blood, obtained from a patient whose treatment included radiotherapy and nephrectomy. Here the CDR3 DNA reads TGTGCCAGCAGCTCCTTTAGCAATCAGCCCCAGCATTTT. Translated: CASSSFSNQPQHF. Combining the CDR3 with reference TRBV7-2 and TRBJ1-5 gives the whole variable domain GAGVSQSPSNKVTEKGKDVELRCDPISGHTALYWYRQSLGQGLEFLIYFQGNSAPDKSGLPSDRFSAERTGGSVSTLTIQRTQQEDSAVYLCASSSFSNQPQHFGDGTRLSIL.